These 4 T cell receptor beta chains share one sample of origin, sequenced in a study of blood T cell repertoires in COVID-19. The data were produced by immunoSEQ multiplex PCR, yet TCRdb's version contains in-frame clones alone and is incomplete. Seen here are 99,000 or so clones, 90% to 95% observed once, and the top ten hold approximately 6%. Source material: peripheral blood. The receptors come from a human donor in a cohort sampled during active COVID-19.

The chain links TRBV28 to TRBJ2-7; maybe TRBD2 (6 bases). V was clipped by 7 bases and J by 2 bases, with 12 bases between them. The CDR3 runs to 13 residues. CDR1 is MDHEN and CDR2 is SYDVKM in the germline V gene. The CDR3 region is CASNGGATYEQYF. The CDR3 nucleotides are TGTGCCAGCAACGGGGGAGCTACCTACGAGCAGTACTTC.

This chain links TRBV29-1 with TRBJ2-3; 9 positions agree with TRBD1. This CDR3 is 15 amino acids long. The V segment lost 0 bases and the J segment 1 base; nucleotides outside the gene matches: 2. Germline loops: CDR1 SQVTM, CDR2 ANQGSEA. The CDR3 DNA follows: TGCAGCGTTGAAGATCGGACAGGGGGCACAGATACGCAGTATTTT. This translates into CSVEDRTGGTDTQYF.

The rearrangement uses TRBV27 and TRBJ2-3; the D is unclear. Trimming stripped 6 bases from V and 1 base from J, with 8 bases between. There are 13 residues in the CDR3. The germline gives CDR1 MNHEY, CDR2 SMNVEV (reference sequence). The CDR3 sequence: CASRSRRTDTQYF. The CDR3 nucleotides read TGTGCCAGCAGGTCTAGGCGCACAGATACGCAGTATTTT.

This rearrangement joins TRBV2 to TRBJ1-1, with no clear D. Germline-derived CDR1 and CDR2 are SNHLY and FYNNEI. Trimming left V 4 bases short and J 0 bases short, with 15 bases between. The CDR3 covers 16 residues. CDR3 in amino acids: CASSGDQATMNTEAFF. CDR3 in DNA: TGTGCCAGCAGTGGTGACCAGGCGACAATGAACACTGAAGCTTTCTTT.